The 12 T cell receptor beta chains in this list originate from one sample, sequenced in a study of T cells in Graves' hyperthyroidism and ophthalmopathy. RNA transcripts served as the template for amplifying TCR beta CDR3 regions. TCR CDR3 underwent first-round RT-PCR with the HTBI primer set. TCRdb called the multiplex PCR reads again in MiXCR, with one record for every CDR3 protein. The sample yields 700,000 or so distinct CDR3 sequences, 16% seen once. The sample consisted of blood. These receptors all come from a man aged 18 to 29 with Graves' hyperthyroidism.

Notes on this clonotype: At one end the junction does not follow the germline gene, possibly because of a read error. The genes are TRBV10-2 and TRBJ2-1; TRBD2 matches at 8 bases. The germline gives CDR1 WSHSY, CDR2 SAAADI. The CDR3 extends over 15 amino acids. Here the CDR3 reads CASRPGLVSPNDQFF. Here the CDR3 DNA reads TGCGCCAGCAGGCCGGGACTAGTAAGTCCAAATGACCAGTTCTTC.

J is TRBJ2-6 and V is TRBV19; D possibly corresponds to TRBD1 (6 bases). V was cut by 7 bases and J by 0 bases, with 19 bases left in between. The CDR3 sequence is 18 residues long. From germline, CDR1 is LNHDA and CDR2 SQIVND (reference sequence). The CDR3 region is CASTTWGQGSSGANVLTF. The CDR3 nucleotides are TGTGCCAGTACCACCTGGGGGCAGGGGTCCTCTGGGGCCAACGTCCTGACTTTC.

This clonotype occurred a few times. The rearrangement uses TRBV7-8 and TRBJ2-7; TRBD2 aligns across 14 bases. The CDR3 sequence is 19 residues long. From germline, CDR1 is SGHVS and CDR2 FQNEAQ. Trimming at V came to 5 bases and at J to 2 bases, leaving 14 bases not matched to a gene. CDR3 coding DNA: TGTGCCAGCAGCGCCGGACAGCCGGGACTAGCGGGAGTTGCCTACGAGCAGTACTTC. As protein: CASSAGQPGLAGVAYEQYF.

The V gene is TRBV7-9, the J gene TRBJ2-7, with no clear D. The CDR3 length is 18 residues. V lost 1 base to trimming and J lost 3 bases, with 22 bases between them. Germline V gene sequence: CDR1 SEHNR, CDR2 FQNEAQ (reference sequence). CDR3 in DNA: TGTGCCAGCAGCTTAGTAGGAAGGGCAGCCGGTGGGATCTACGAGCAGTACTTC. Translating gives CASSLVGRAAGGIYEQYF.

The CDR3 spells CASNPQGGSTGELFF. DNA for the CDR3: TGTGCCAGCAACCCTCAGGGAGGGTCTACCGGGGAGCTGTTTTTT. The rearrangement uses TRBV2 and TRBJ2-2, with 7 bases that match TRBD2. Germline-derived CDR1 and CDR2 are SNHLY and FYNNEI. This CDR3 spans 15 amino acids. The junction had 10 bases not matched to a gene; V was cut back by 7 bases and J by 5 bases.

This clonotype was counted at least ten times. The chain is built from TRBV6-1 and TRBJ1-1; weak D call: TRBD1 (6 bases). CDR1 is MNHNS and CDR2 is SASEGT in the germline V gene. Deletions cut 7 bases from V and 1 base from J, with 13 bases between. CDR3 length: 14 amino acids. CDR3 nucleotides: TGTGCCAGCACCTCCCCAGGGGCGAACACTGAAGCTTTCTTT. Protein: CASTSPGANTEAFF.

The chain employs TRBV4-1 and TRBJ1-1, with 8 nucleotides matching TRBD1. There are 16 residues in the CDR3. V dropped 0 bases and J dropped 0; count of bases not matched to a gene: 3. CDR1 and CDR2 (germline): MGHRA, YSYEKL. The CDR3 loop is CASSQDTDRVNTEAFF. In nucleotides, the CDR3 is TGCGCCAGCAGCCAAGATACGGACAGGGTGAACACTGAAGCTTTCTTT.

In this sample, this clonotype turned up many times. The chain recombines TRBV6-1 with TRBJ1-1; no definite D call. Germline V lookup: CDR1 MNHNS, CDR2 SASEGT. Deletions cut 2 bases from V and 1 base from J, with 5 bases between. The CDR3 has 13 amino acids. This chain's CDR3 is CASSERANTEAFF. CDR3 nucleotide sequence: TGTGCCAGCAGTGAAAGGGCGAACACTGAAGCTTTCTTT.

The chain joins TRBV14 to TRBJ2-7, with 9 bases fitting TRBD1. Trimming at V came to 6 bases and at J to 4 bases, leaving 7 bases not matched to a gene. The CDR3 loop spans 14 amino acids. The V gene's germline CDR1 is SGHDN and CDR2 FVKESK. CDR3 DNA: TGTGCCAGCAGGGCACAGGGGGCAGTTTACGAGCAGTACTTC. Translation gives CASRAQGAVYEQYF.

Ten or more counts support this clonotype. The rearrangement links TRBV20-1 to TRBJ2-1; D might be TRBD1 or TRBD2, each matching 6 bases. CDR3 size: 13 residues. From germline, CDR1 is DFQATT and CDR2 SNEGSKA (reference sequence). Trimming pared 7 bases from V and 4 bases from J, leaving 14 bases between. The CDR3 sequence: CSGVEGDYNEQFF. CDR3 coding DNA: TGCAGTGGGGTGGAGGGGGATTACAATGAGCAGTTCTTC.

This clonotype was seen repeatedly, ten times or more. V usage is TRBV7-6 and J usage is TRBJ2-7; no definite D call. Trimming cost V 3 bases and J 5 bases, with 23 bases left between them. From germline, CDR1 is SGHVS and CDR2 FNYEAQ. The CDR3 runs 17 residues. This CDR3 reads CASSLGGIRASRNEQYF. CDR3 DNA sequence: TGTGCCAGCAGCTTGGGTGGGATAAGGGCTTCGAGGAACGAGCAGTACTTC. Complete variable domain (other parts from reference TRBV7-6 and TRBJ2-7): GAGVSQSPRYKVTKRGQDVALRCDPISGHVSLYWYRQALGQGPEFLTYFNYEAQQDKSGLPNDRFSAERPEGSISTLTIQRTEQRDSAMYRCASSLGGIRASRNEQYFGPGTRLTVT.

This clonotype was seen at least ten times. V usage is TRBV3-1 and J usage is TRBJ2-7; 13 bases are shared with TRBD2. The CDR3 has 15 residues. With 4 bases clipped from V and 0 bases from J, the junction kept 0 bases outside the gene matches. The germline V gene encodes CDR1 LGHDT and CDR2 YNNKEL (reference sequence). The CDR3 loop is CASSRLAGGSYEQYF. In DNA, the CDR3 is TGTGCCAGCAGCCGACTAGCGGGAGGCTCCTACGAGCAGTACTTC.